This TCR beta chain stems from a study of cytomegalovirus exposure and HLA in healthy donors. PCR employed 60 Vbeta and 13 Jbeta primers. Assay used: immunoSEQ multiplex PCR; TCRdb lists only in-frame clones, some missing. This table holds fewer than 150,000 clones, roughly 76% found once. Study-wide points: Cytomegalovirus-associated TCR beta chains were listed, numbering some 180. Across all donors, roughly uniform sequencing depth was an assumption of the presence/absence analyses.

Germline V lookup: CDR1 SGDLS, CDR2 YYNGEE. V dropped 4 bases and J dropped 3 bases, with 17 bases sitting between them. The CDR3 extends over 15 amino acids. As to this clone: The antigen remains undetermined.

Sequenced: PBMCs. The receptor was isolated from a human donor in good health. The chain employs TRBV9 and TRBJ2-7, with D possibly TRBD2 on 5 matching bases. The CDR3 loop is CASSKSGTRFYEQYF. Written as DNA, the CDR3 is TGTGCCAGCAGCAAGAGCGGTACCCGTTTCTACGAGCAGTACTTC.